The present T cell receptor beta chain was sequenced within a study of cytomegalovirus exposure and HLA in healthy donors. The study, taken as a whole, reports: Later analysis showed TCR association rates varying by HLA locus, highest for DRB1 and lowest for HLA-C.

Of note for this clone: Its target is not known.

Germline V gives CDR1 MDHEN, CDR2 SYDVKM. The ends lost 5 bases at V and 7 bases at J; junction bases unmatched: 14. The CDR3 consists of 17 residues. This PCR relied on a set of 60 Vbeta primers and 13 Jbeta primers. Sequencing used immunoSEQ multiplex PCR; TCRdb keeps in-frame clones, though not all of them. The sample includes fewer than 95,000 clones, about 63% of them seen just once. The sequence derives from a woman in her 30s in good health and CMV-seronegative. The source material was PBMCs. V is TRBV28 and J is TRBJ1-4, with 9 bases fitting TRBD1. The CDR3, as DNA: TGTGCCAGCAGTCCAGCCGCGGCACAGGGGGCTGGTGAAAAACTGTTTTTT. Protein product: CASSPAAAQGAGEKLFF.